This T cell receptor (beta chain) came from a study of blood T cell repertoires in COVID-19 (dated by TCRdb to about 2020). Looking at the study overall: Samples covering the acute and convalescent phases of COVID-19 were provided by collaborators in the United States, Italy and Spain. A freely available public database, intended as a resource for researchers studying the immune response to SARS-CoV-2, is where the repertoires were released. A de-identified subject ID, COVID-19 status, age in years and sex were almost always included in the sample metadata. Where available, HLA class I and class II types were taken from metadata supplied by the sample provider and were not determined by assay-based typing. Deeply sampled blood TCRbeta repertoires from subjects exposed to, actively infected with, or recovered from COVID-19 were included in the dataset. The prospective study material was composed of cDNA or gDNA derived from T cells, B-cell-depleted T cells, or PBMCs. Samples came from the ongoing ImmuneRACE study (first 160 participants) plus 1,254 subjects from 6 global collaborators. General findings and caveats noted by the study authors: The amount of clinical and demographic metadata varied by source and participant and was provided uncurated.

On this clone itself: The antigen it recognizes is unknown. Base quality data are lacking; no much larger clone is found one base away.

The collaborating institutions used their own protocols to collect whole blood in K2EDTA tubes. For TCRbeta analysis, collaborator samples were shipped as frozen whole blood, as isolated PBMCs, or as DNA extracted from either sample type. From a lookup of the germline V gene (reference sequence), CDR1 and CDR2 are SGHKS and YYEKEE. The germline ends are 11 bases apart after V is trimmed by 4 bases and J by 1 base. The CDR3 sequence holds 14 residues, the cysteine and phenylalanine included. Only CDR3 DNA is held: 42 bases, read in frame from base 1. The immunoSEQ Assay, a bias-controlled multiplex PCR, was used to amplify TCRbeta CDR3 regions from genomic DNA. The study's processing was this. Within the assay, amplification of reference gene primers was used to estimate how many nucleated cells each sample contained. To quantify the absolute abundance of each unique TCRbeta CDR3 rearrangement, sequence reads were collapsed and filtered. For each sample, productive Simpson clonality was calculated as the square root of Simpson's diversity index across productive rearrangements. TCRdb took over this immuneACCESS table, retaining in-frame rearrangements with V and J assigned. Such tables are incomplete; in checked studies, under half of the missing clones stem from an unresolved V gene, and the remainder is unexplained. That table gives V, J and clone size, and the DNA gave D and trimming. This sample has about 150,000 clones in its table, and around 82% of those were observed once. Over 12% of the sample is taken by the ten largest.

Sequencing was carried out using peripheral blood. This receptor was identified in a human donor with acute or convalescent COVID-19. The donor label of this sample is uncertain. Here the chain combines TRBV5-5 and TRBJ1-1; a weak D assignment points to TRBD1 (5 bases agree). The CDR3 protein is CASSKGLENTEAFF. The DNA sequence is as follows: TGTGCCAGCAGCAAGGGACTCGAGAACACTGAAGCTTTCTTT.